The clone carrying this T cell receptor beta chain has just a few counts. Each CDR3 protein gets one entry after TCRdb re-called the 5' RACE reads with MiXCR. This sample has some 37,000 distinct CDR3 sequences, with about 9.4% found just once. The germline CDR1 and CDR2 sequences are SGHTA and FQGNSA. Trimming cost V 6 bases and J 7 bases, with 13 bases left between them. The CDR3 covers 13 residues. The sample comes from a study of neurological immune-mediated disorders. The sequenced sample was PBMCs. The TCR was taken from a woman younger than 45 with HTLV-1-associated myelopathy (HAM/TSP). This sequence joins TRBV7-2 and TRBJ2-1, with TRBD2 as a possible D gene (5 bases). CDR3 DNA: TGTGCCAGCAGTCCCGCGTCGGGGAATGAGCAGTTCTTC. Translating gives CASSPASGNEQFF.